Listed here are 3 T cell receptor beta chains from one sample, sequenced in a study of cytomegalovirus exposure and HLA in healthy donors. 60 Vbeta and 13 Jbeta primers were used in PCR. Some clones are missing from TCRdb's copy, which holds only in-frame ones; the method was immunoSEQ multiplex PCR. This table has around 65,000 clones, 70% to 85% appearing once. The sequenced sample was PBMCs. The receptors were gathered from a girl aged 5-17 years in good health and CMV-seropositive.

The CDR3 region has the DNA TGTGCCAGCAGTGAGGGGAGGATGTACCAAGAGACCCAGTACTTC. Amino acid sequence: CASSEGRMYQETQYF. This sequence joins TRBV25-1 and TRBJ2-5, with D perhaps TRBD2 (6 bases). Germline CDR1 reads MGHDK; CDR2 reads SYGVNS. The V end was cut by 3 bases, the J end by 0 bases, with 11 bases between. CDR3 size: 15 residues.

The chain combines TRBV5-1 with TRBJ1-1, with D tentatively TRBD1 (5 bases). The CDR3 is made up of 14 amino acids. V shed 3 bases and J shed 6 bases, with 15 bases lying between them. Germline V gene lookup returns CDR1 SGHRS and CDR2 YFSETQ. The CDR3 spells CASSSGGTTSEAFF. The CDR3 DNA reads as TGCGCCAGCAGCTCGGGGGGGACTACCTCTGAAGCTTTCTTT.

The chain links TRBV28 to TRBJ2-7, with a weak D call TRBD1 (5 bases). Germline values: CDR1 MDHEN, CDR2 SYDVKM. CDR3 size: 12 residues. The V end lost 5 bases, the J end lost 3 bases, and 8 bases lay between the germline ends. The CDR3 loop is CASSPTVYEQYF. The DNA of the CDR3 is TGTGCCAGCAGTCCGACAGTCTACGAGCAGTACTTC.